This T cell receptor beta chain was captured in a study of CD8 T cells in ankylosing spondylitis (dated by TCRdb to 2015 to 2018). Some background on the complete study: T cell receptor beta repertoires were profiled in healthy donors and ankylosing spondylitis patients so that disease-linked TCR variants could be found. The whole study cohort included about a hundred healthy donors and around 24 ankylosing spondylitis patients. Samples of peripheral blood were taken, and for ankylosing spondylitis patients, synovial fluid was collected as well. General conclusions and limits of the study: Blood from ankylosing spondylitis patients appeared to be characterized by a TCR beta motif made up of several highly homologous amino acid variants. Some TCR beta motif variants had previously been reported in synovial fluid and blood of reactive arthritis patients, which suggested common disease-initiation mechanisms. The disease-linked clones were reported to be significantly enriched in matched synovial fluid samples from ankylosing spondylitis patients. The disease-linked clones showed a CD8+ phenotype and occurred at relatively low frequencies in peripheral blood.

Sequencing used an Illumina HiSeq 2500. Quantitative 5'-RACE with molecular barcodes was the method used to prepare the TCR beta libraries. Turning to the authors' computational methods: To identify disease-linked TCR variants, a new computational method was used, one built on a probabilistic model of VDJ rearrangement. TCRdb redid the processing of the public reads, applying fastp at Q25 and MiXCR, and retained in-frame beta chains. Entries that share a CDR3 protein sequence are merged under the most common genes and DNA. What appears here as the V and J calls and clone size reflects TCRdb's work, not the paper's. The sample table holds about 240,000 distinct CDR3 sequences, of which around a tenth were seen once. The leading ten clones occupy approximately 6.6% of the sample. Details on this clonotype: No antigen is known for it. One base away there is no much larger clone; base qualities are not given.

The junction shows trimming of 3 bases on V and 1 base on J, plus 8 bases between the germline ends. The CDR3 goes from the cysteine to the phenylalanine over 13 residues. CDR3 DNA is the only sequence kept; it has 39 bases, read in frame from the first base. The germline V gene (reference sequence) gives CDR1 as DFQATT and CDR2 as SNEGSKA. This TCR derives from a male donor with ankylosing spondylitis or in good health (not recorded which). The sequencing sample was made of blood, either unsorted or a sorted T cell fraction (not recorded which). Recombination joined TRBV20-1 with TRBJ2-3; TRBD2 is a possible D gene, resting on 5 matching bases. The CDR3 protein is CSASEGGTDTQYF. In nucleotide form, the sequence is TGCAGTGCTAGTGAGGGTGGCACAGATACGCAGTATTTT.